Below, one T cell receptor (beta chain) is given with its context. Its antigen is still unknown. The ends were cut back, 2 bases at V and 5 bases at J, with 12 bases in the middle. The germline V gene encodes CDR1 LGHNA and CDR2 YNFKEQ. The CDR3 runs 15 residues. The source of the sample is a study of naive and memory T cell subsets. Study observations and caveats: A clonotype means one alpha or beta sequence, not an alpha/beta pair.

An equimolar mix of two oligonucleotides served as the beta constant-region primer for TRBC1 and TRBC2. The ligated cDNA underwent four PCR rounds using SP2 and nested alpha and beta constant-region primers. MiXCR, run by TCRdb on the UMI-ligation and nested PCR reads, gives a single entry per CDR3 protein. The table lists 130,000 or so distinct CDR3 sequences, over 30% of them singletons, with approximately 0.88% in the top ten. Sequenced material: central memory CD4+ T cells from blood. This TCR came from a human donor in good health. V is TRBV4-2 and J is TRBJ2-2; weak D call: TRBD1 (6 bases). CDR3 amino acids: CASSQIQGRTGELFF. The CDR3 DNA reads as TGTGCCAGCAGCCAAATACAGGGCCGAACCGGGGAGCTGTTTTTT.